This T cell receptor (beta chain) comes out of a study of blood T cell repertoires in COVID-19. Measured with immunoSEQ multiplex PCR; TCRdb has only the in-frame clones, and not every one. This sample has approximately 220,000 clones, with roughly 84% found just once. The trim removed 8 bases at V and 1 base at J, leaving 8 bases unmatched. Per germline, CDR1 MNHEY and CDR2 SVGAGI. The CDR3 is 15 residues long. The receptor was isolated from a man aged 45-60 years who had recovered from COVID-19. The material sequenced was peripheral blood. The chain links TRBV6-5 to TRBJ1-5; 7 nucleotides agree with TRBD1. CDR3 in DNA: TGTGCCAGCCAGCGACAGGGCAGGAGCAATCAGCCCCAGCATTTT. Protein: CASQRQGRSNQPQHF.